This T cell receptor (beta chain) originates from a study of early T cells in non-severe SARS-CoV-2 infection. Regarding the study as a whole: Anti-spike CD8 responses were favored by VDJdb matching, which missed private and CD4 specificities.

Unique molecular identifiers were added to individual cDNA molecules. TCRdb ran MiXCR on the 5' RACE reads and lists one entry per CDR3 protein. The data contain fewer than 100,000 distinct CDR3 sequences, 5.5% to 7.5% of them singletons. Of note for this clonotype: Its antigen is undetermined.

CDR1 is MNHEY, CDR2 SMNVEV, per germline (reference sequence). Germline trimming cut 6 bases from V and 5 bases from J; bases unmatched to any gene: 7. The CDR3 extends over 14 amino acids. The receptor's source is an adult who was a healthcare worker with PCR-confirmed SARS-CoV-2 infection or an uninfected control (not recorded which). The V and J genes are TRBV27 and TRBJ2-7; 10 bases are shared with TRBD2. The sample taken for sequencing was whole blood. The chain's CDR3 is CASRSSGSPHEQYF. The CDR3 bases are TGTGCCAGCAGATCTAGCGGGAGCCCGCACGAGCAGTACTTC.